This T cell receptor beta chain was captured by sequencing in a study of response to subunit inactivated influenza vaccine. V shed 4 bases and J 5 bases; nucleotides not matched to a gene: 5. The CDR3 is 13 amino acids. Germline V gene sequence: CDR1 SGHRS, CDR2 YFSETQ. A single record per CDR3 protein comes from TCRdb applying MiXCR to the RT-PCR reads. The sample has 500,000 to 600,000 distinct CDR3 sequences, roughly 10% seen once. This sample also belongs to another study, concerning T cells expressing NK-cell markers. As that study records: Scientists made TCR beta cDNA using 5'RACE template switching with UMIs. In several donors, dominant clonotypes made up roughly 28.3-65% of CD3+CD56-NKG2C+ cells.

The input for sequencing was PBMCs from blood, taken on the day of vaccination. The chain is built from TRBV5-1 and TRBJ2-5, with 7 bases identical to TRBD1. The TCR originated in a man in his fifties who received an inactivated influenza vaccine. The CDR3 here is CASSKGTAETQYF. The CDR3 nucleotides read TGCGCCAGCAGCAAAGGGACAGCTGAGACCCAGTACTTC.